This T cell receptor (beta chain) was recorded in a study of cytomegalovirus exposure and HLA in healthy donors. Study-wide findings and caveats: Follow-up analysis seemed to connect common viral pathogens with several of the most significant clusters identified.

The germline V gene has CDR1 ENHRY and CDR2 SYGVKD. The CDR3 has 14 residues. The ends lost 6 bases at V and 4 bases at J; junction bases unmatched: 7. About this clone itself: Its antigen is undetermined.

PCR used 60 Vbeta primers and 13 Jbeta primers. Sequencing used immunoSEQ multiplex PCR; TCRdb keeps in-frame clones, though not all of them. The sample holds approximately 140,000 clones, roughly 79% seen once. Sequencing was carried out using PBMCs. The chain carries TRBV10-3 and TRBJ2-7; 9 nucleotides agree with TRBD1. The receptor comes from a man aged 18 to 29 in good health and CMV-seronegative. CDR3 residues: CAIRGPDRGYEQYF. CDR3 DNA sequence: TGTGCCATCAGGGGGCCGGACAGGGGATACGAGCAGTACTTC.